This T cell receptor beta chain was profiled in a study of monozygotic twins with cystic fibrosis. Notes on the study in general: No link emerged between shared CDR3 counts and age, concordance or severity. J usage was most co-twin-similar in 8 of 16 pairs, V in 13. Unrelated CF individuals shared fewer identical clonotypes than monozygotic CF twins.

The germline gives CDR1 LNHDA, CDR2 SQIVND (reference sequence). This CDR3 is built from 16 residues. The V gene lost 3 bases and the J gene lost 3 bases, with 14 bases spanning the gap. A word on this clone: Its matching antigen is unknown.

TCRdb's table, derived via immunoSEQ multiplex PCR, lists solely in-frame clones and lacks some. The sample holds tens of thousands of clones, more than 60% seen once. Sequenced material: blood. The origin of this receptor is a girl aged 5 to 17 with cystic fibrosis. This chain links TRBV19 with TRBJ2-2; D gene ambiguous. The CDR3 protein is CASSILSGSYTGELFF. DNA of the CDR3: TGTGCCAGTAGTATCCTTTCCGGGTCCTACACCGGGGAGCTGTTTTTT. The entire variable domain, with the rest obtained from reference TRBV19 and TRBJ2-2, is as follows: DGGITQSPKYLFRKEGQNVTLSCEQNLNHDAMYWYRQDPGQGLRLIYYSQIVNDFQKGDIAEGYSVSREKKESFPLTVTSAQKNPTAFYLCASSILSGSYTGELFFGEGSRLTVL.